The 30 T cell receptor beta chains presented below share a single source sample, sequenced in a study of cytotoxic CD8 clonotypes in ibrutinib-treated CLL. The repertoire was sequenced with immunoSEQ multiplex PCR; TCRdb's copy has only in-frame clones and lacks some. Among about 140,000 clones listed, 70% to 90% were seen once. Sequenced here: PBMCs, sampled after 36 months of ibrutinib treatment. The receptors were gathered from a human donor with chronic lymphocytic leukemia.

V usage is TRBV18 and J usage is TRBJ2-5; D call uncertain. V lost 5 bases and J lost 3, with 13 bases in between. The CDR3 loop spans 14 amino acids. Germline assignment: CDR1 KGHSH and CDR2 LQKENI. CDR3 sequence: CASSMGWAEETQYF. Here the CDR3 DNA reads TGTGCCAGCTCAATGGGGTGGGCTGAAGAGACCCAGTACTTC.

The V gene is TRBV25-1, the J gene TRBJ1-1; a weak D match, TRBD1 (5 bases). Germline-derived CDR1 and CDR2 are MGHDK and SYGVNS. V lost 0 bases to trimming and J lost 7 bases, with 15 bases between them. The CDR3 has 15 amino acids. CDR3 region: CASSEYRGANGEAFF. The CDR3 region has the DNA TGTGCCAGCAGTGAATATCGAGGGGCCAATGGTGAAGCTTTCTTT.

This clone has more than one count but fewer than ten. The rearrangement uses TRBV28 and TRBJ1-2; a possible D gene is TRBD1 (5 bases). V shed 3 bases and J shed 3 bases, with 17 bases lying between them. CDR1 is MDHEN, CDR2 SYDVKM, per germline. The CDR3 extends over 16 amino acids. CDR3 DNA sequence: TGTGCCAGCAGTTTGGACCCAACAGGTATCTACTATGGCTACACCTTC. It is translated as CASSLDPTGIYYGYTF.

This sequence joins TRBV6-4 and TRBJ2-1; D remains unclear. Per the germline V gene, CDR1 is MRHNA and CDR2 is SNTAGT. The CDR3 totals 12 residues. The germline V and J ends were trimmed by 3 bases and 4 bases, with 4 bases remaining between them. DNA for the CDR3: TGTGCCAGCAGTGATCTGTACAATGAGCAGTTCTTC. Residues: CASSDLYNEQFF.

The J gene is TRBJ2-4, the V gene TRBV13, with a possible D match to TRBD2 (5 bases). Germline CDR1 and CDR2: PRHDT and FYEKMQ (reference sequence). V lost 1 base, J lost 8 bases, and 6 bases lay in between. The CDR3 has 12 residues. CDR3 residues: CASSLVGDIQYF. DNA of the CDR3: TGTGCCAGCAGCTTAGTCGGGGACATTCAGTACTTC.

The chain uses TRBV2 and TRBJ1-5; D uncertain. V was shortened by 1 base and J by 6 bases, with 19 bases between the two germline ends. Germline V gene data show CDR1 as SNHLY and CDR2 as FYNNEI. This CDR3 has 17 residues. The DNA for the CDR3 is TGTGCCAGCAGTGAAGGGAGTGGGTTCCGGAGCTCTCAGCCCCAGCATTTT. Residues: CASSEGSGFRSSQPQHF.

A word on this clone: An end of the junction does not agree with germline; a read error may underlie this. The chain has TRBV4-1 and TRBJ2-1; 14 bases fit TRBD2. The germline CDR1 and CDR2 sequences are MGHRA and YSYEKL. There are 16 residues in the CDR3. CDR3 protein: CASRQGTSGGRNEQFF. CDR3 bases: TGCGCCAGCAGGCAAGGGACTAGCGGGGGCCGGAATGAGCAGTTCTTC.

The gene calls are TRBV15 and TRBJ2-5; D remains unclear. Trimming took off 5 bases at V and 2 bases at J, with 18 bases between the two ends. This CDR3 is built from 16 residues. Germline CDR1 reads LNHNV; CDR2 reads YYDKDF (reference sequence). This CDR3 reads CATSPPRQSSQETQYF. CDR3 nucleotide sequence: TGTGCCACCAGCCCCCCCCGGCAGAGTTCTCAAGAGACCCAGTACTTC.

This clone has only a few counts. V and J are TRBV7-8 and TRBJ2-7; D call uncertain. This CDR3 region has 15 residues. The V end was cut by 0 bases, the J end by 4 bases, with 13 bases between. Germline V gene data show CDR1 as SGHVS and CDR2 as FQNEAQ. In DNA, the CDR3 is TGTGCCAGCAGCTTAGCGCCAGGCCTGAATTACGAGCAGTACTTC. This translates into CASSLAPGLNYEQYF.

This clone was seen a handful of times. The chain links TRBV29-1 to TRBJ1-2; D is perhaps TRBD1 (5 bases). Between the trimmed V and J ends, which lost 6 bases and 8 bases, there was a span of 13 bases. The CDR3 totals 11 residues. CDR1 SQVTM and CDR2 ANQGSEA come from the germline V gene. The CDR3 here is CSVLWDRGYTF. The CDR3 DNA is TGCAGCGTCCTCTGGGACCGGGGCTACACCTTC.

The chain is built from TRBV5-1 and TRBJ1-2; D ambiguous. Germline V CDR1 and CDR2: SGHRS, YFSETQ. Trimming stripped 0 bases from V and 3 bases from J, with 6 bases between. The CDR3 covers 13 residues. CDR3: CASSLDIYYGYTF. The CDR3 region has the DNA TGCGCCAGCAGCTTGGACATTTACTATGGCTACACCTTC.

The V and J genes are TRBV5-8 and TRBJ1-5; the match to TRBD1 covers 7 bases. In germline, CDR1 is SGHTS, CDR2 YDEGEE. The CDR3 sequence is 15 residues long. Trimming cost V 4 bases and J 7 bases; bases outside gene matches: 11. The CDR3 coding sequence is TGTGCCAGCAGCCCCAGGGGGTTTGCAGGGCAGCCCCAGCATTTT. This gives the protein CASSPRGFAGQPQHF.

This chain joins TRBV7-8 and TRBJ1-3; D unresolved. V lost 0 bases to trimming and J lost 6 bases, with 6 bases between them. CDR1 SGHVS and CDR2 FQNEAQ come from the germline V gene. This CDR3 comprises 13 residues. Here the CDR3 DNA reads TGTGCCAGCAGCTTAGCCTTTGAAAACACCATATATTTT. Its protein is CASSLAFENTIYF.

This clone occurred once. The rearrangement links TRBV2 to TRBJ2-7, with D tentatively TRBD1 (8 bases). The V end lost 7 bases, the J end lost 1 base, and 14 bases lay between the germline ends. The CDR3 has 14 residues. Germline CDR1 is SNHLY and CDR2 is FYNNEI. CDR3 loop: CASINRGGSYEQYF. The DNA for the CDR3 is TGTGCCAGCATTAACAGGGGGGGGTCCTACGAGCAGTACTTC.

The rearrangement joins TRBV10-1 to TRBJ2-4; D unclear. V was clipped by 0 bases and J by 3 bases, with 6 bases between them. Germline CDR1 WNHNN, CDR2 SYGVQD (reference sequence). The CDR3 is 14 amino acids. CDR3 coding DNA: TGCGCCAGCAGTGAGTCGACGGGCAAAAACATTCAGTACTTC. Protein sequence: CASSESTGKNIQYF.

The rearrangement joins TRBV7-9 to TRBJ1-3; TRBD1 might be the D (5 bases). Germline V lookup: CDR1 SEHNR, CDR2 FQNEAQ (reference sequence). This CDR3 comprises 15 residues. V dropped 1 base and J dropped 2 bases, with 9 bases sitting between them. In DNA form, the CDR3 reads TGTGCCAGCAGCTTAGAGGGACTCCCTGGAAACACCATATATTTT. This gives the protein CASSLEGLPGNTIYF.

The gene calls are TRBV4-1 and TRBJ1-1; possible D gene TRBD1, 6 bases. Looked up from germline, CDR1 is MGHRA and CDR2 is YSYEKL. The CDR3 extends over 16 amino acids. The V and J ends lost 3 bases and 1 base respectively, with 15 bases between them. CDR3 sequence: CASSHPRGRTNTEAFF. Written as DNA, the CDR3 is TGCGCCAGCAGCCACCCCAGGGGACGGACGAACACTGAAGCTTTCTTT.

This clone was observed a handful of times. The chain links TRBV5-6 to TRBJ2-5; no firm D call. Trimming removed 3 bases from V and 0 bases from J, with 6 bases in between. Germline CDR1 is SGHDT and CDR2 is YYEEEE. The CDR3 is 13 residues long. CDR3 in DNA: TGTGCCAGCAGCTCGCCAGACCAAGAGACCCAGTACTTC. Translated: CASSSPDQETQYF.

V and J are TRBV20-1 and TRBJ2-3; a possible D gene is TRBD2 (6 bases). CDR3 length: 11 amino acids. V lost 5 bases and J 12 bases, leaving 15 bases between the germline ends. Per the germline V gene, CDR1 is DFQATT and CDR2 is SNEGSKA (reference sequence). CDR3 residues: CSAFKTRAQYF. For the CDR3, the DNA is TGCAGTGCTTTTAAGACTAGGGCCCAGTATTTT.

The chain carries TRBV25-1 and TRBJ2-1; TRBD1 or TRBD2 may be the D gene (5 bases each). Germline V gene lookup returns CDR1 MGHDK and CDR2 SYGVNS. V was clipped by 4 bases and J by 2 bases, with 12 bases between them. The CDR3 is 15 residues long. CDR3 sequence reads: CASSGLGTAYNEQFF. CDR3 sequence (DNA): TGTGCCAGCAGTGGTCTCGGGACGGCCTACAATGAGCAGTTCTTC.

This chain links TRBV10-3 with TRBJ1-1, with 8 bases fitting TRBD1. The CDR3 is 14 amino acids. Germline loops: CDR1 ENHRY, CDR2 SYGVKD. Trimming cost V 4 bases and J 4 bases; bases outside gene matches: 5. CDR3 amino acids: CAISVDRGSTEAFF. The CDR3 DNA reads TGTGCCATCAGTGTAGACAGGGGTAGCACTGAAGCTTTCTTT.

This clone was seen a handful of times. The chain uses TRBV27 and TRBJ2-7; the D is unclear. This CDR3 contains 13 residues. Germline-derived CDR1 and CDR2 are MNHEY and SMNVEV (reference sequence). Trimming shortened V by 2 bases and J by 3 bases, and 8 bases separated the two germline ends. CDR3 residues: CASSLGYRYEQYF. CDR3 sequence (DNA): TGTGCCAGCAGTTTAGGCTACCGCTACGAGCAGTACTTC.

The J gene is TRBJ1-2, the V gene TRBV29-1, with a possible D match to TRBD1 (5 bases). Germline CDR1 reads SQVTM; CDR2 reads ANQGSEA. CDR3 size: 12 residues. The V gene lost 6 bases and the J gene lost 6 bases, with 14 bases spanning the gap. CDR3 nucleotides: TGCAGCGTCAGGGTCGGGGAAAATGGCTACACCTTC. It specifies CSVRVGENGYTF.

The V and J genes are TRBV6-1 and TRBJ2-5; D not resolved. This CDR3 region has 14 residues. Germline assignment: CDR1 MNHNS and CDR2 SASEGT. V was cut by 2 bases and J by 2 bases, with 9 bases left in between. CDR3 nucleotides: TGTGCCAGCAGTGAATATCCTCGGCAAGAGACCCAGTACTTC. It specifies CASSEYPRQETQYF.

The V and J genes are TRBV7-9 and TRBJ1-5; D may be TRBD1 (5 bases). The CDR3 is 15 amino acids. Trimming cost V 4 bases and J 0 bases, with 10 bases left between them. CDR1 SEHNR and CDR2 FQNEAQ come from the germline V gene (reference sequence). CDR3 DNA sequence: TGTGCCAGCAGCTCGGGACGGGCTAGCAATCAGCCCCAGCATTTT. Encoded protein: CASSSGRASNQPQHF.

CDR3 DNA sequence: TGTGCCACCCACACAGGGGGATCTGGAAACACCATATATTTT. Encoded protein: CATHTGGSGNTIYF. The V call is TRBV6-1, the J call TRBJ1-3; 8 bases map to TRBD1. The CDR3 is made up of 14 amino acids. The V gene's germline CDR1 is MNHNS and CDR2 SASEGT. Losses at the gene ends were 10 bases for V and 1 base for J; bases not matched to a gene: 6.

This chain connects TRBV5-1 to TRBJ2-1; D gene unclear. This CDR3 has 15 amino acids. The ends were cut back, 4 bases at V and 7 bases at J, with 18 bases in the middle. Germline-derived CDR1 and CDR2 are SGHRS and YFSETQ. CDR3 nucleotide sequence: TGCGCCAGCAGCCTATCGTCTAGGTCTTTGAATGAGCAGTTCTTC. It specifies CASSLSSRSLNEQFF. The entire variable domain, with the rest obtained from reference TRBV5-1 and TRBJ2-1, is as follows: KAGVTQTPRYLIKTRGQQVTLSCSPISGHRSVSWYQQTPGQGLQFLFEYFSETQRNKGNFPGRFSGRQFSNSRSEMNVSTLELGDSALYLCASSLSSRSLNEQFFGPGTRLTVL.

This clone was seen more than once but under ten times. The CDR3 DNA sequence: TGTGCCAGCTCACCCGAGCGGGGAAAACTGTTTTTT. It yields the protein CASSPERGKLFF. The chain links TRBV18 to TRBJ1-4, with unresolved D. The CDR3 length is 12 residues. The germline CDR1 and CDR2 sequences are KGHSH and LQKENI. Trimming cost V 3 bases and J 10 bases, with 9 bases left between them.

The V gene is TRBV18, the J gene TRBJ2-5; D remains ambiguous. The V and J ends lost 0 bases and 4 bases respectively, with 6 bases between them. CDR3 length: 13 amino acids. Germline V gene lookup returns CDR1 KGHSH and CDR2 LQKENI. CDR3 nucleotide sequence: TGTGCCAGCTCACCACCTATTCCAGAGACCCAGTACTTC. It translates to CASSPPIPETQYF.

The V and J genes are TRBV6-5 and TRBJ1-3; 7 bases align to TRBD1. The junction had 2 bases not matched to a gene; V was cut back by 6 bases and J by 0 bases. Germline CDR1 reads MNHEY; CDR2 reads SVGAGI. The CDR3 is made up of 14 amino acids. CDR3 sequence (DNA): TGTGCCAGCAGGAGGGACAGCTCTGGAAACACCATATATTTT. Translation: CASRRDSSGNTIYF.